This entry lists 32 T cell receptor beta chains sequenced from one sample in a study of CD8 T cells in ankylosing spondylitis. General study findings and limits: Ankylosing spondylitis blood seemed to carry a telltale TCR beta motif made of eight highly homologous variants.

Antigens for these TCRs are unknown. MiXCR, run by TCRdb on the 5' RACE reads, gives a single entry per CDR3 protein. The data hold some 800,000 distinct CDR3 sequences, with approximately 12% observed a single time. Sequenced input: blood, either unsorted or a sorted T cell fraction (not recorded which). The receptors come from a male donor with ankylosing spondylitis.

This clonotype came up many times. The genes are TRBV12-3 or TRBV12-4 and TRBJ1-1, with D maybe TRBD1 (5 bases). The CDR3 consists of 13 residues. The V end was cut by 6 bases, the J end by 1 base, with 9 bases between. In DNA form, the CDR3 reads TGTGCCAGCAGGAAAACAGGGAACACTGAAGCTTTCTTT. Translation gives CASRKTGNTEAFF.

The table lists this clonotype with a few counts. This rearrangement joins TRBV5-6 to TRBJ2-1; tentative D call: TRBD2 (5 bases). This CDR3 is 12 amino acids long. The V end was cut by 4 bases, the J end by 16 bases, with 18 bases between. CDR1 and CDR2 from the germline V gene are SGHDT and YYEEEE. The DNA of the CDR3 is TGTGCCAGCAGCCCGCTTCGGGAATCGGACTTCTTC. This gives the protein CASSPLRESDFF.

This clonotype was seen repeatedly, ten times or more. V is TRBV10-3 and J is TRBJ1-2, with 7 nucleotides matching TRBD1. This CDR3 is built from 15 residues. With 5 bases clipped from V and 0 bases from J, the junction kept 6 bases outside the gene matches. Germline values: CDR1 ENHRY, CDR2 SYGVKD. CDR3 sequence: CAISTDRASNYGYTF. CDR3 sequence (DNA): TGTGCCATCAGTACCGACAGGGCCTCTAACTATGGCTACACCTTC.

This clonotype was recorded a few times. The CDR3 is CASSLIAGTGTDTQYF. DNA for the CDR3: TGCGCCAGCAGCCTAATAGCGGGGACGGGCACAGATACGCAGTATTTT. The chain joins TRBV4-3 to TRBJ2-3; 8 bases match TRBD2. This CDR3 has 16 residues. Looked up from germline, CDR1 is LGHNA and CDR2 is YSLEER. Trimming cost V 4 bases and J 1 base; bases outside gene matches: 7.

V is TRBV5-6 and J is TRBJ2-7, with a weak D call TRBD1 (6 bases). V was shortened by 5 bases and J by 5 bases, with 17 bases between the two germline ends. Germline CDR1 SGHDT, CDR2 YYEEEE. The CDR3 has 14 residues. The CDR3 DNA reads TGTGCCAGCAGGATACTGGACAGAGTCCACGAGCAGTACTTC. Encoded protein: CASRILDRVHEQYF.

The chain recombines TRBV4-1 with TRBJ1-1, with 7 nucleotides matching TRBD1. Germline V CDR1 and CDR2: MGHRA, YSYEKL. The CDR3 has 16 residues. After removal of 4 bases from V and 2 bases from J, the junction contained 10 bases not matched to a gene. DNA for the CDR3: TGCGCCAGCAGCCGGATCACCGGGACAGCTAACACTGAAGCTTTCTTT. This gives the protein CASSRITGTANTEAFF.

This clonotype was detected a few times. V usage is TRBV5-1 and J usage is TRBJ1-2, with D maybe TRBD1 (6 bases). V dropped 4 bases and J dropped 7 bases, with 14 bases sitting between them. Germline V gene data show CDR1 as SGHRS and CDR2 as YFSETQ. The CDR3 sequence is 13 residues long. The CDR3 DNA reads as TGCGCCAGCAGCGAAACTGGACAGTCTGGCTACACCTTC. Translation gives CASSETGQSGYTF. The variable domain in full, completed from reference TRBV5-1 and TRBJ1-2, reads KAGVTQTPRYLIKTRGQQVTLSCSPISGHRSVSWYQQTPGQGLQFLFEYFSETQRNKGNFPGRFSGRQFSNSRSEMNVSTLELGDSALYLCASSETGQSGYTFGSGTRLTVV.

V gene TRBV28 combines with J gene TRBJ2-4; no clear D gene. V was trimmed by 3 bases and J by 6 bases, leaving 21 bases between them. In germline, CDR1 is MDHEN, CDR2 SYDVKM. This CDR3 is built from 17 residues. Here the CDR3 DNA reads TGTGCCAGCAGTTTGCCCCCAGGCTGGGGAATTGGAAACATTCAGTACTTC. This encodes CASSLPPGWGIGNIQYF. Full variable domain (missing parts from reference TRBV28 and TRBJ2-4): DVKVTQSSRYLVKRTGEKVFLECVQDMDHENMFWYRQDPGLGLRLIYFSYDVKMKEKGDIPEGYSVSREKKERFSLILESASTNQTSMYLCASSLPPGWGIGNIQYFGAGTRLSVL.

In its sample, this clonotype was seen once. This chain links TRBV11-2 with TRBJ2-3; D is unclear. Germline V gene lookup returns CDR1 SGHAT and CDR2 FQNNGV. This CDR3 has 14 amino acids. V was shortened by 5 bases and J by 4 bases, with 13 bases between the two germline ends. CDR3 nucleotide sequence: TGTGCCAGCAGCCGTGGTGTCCGGGCAGATACGCAGTATTTT. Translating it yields CASSRGVRADTQYF.

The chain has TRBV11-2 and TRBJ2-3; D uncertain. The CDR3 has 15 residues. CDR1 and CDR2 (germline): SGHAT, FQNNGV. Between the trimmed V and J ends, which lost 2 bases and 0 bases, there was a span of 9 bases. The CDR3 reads CASSLSGISTDTQYF. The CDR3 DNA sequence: TGTGCCAGCAGCTTATCTGGGATTAGCACAGATACGCAGTATTTT.

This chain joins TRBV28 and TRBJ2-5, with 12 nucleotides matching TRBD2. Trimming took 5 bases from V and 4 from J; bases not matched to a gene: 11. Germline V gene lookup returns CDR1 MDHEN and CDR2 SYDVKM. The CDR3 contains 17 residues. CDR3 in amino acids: CASSPARLAGVGETQYF. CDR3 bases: TGTGCCAGCAGTCCGGCAAGACTAGCGGGGGTGGGAGAGACCCAGTACTTC.

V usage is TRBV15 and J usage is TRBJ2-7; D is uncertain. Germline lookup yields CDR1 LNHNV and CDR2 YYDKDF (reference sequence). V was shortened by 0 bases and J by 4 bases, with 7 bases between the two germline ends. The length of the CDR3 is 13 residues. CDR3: CATSRDYPYEQYF. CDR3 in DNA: TGTGCCACCAGCAGAGATTACCCGTACGAGCAGTACTTC.

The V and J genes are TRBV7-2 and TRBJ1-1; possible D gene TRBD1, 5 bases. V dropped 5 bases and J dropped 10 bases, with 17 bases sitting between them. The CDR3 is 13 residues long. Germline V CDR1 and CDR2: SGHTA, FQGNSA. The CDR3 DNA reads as TGTGCCAGCAGCCCCGAAACGGGGAGGGGAGCTTTCTTT. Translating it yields CASSPETGRGAFF.

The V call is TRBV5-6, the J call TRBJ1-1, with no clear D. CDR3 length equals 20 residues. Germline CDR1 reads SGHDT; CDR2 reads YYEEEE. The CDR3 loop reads CLLICKIRKPVLIISTEAFF. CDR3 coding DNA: TGTCTCCTCATCTGCAAAATTAGGAAGCCTGTCTTGATTATCTCCACTGAAGCTTTCTTT.

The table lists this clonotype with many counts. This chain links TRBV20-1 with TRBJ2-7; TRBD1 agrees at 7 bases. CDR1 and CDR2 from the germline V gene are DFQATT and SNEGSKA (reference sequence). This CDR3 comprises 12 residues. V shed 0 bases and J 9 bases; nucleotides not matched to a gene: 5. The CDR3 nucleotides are TGCAGTGCTAGAGATTTAAGGGGGCTGCAGTACTTC. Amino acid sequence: CSARDLRGLQYF.

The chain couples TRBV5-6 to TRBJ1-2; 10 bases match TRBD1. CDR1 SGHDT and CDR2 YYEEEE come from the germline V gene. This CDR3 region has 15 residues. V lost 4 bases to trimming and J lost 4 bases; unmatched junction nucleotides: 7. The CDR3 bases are TGTGCCAGCAGCGTCCCCGGGACAGGGGTCTATGGCTACACCTTC. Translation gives CASSVPGTGVYGYTF.

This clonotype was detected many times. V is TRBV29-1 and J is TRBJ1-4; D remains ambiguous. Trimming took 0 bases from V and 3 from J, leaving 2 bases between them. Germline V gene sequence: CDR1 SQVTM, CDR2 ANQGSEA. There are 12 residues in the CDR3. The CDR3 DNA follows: TGCAGCGTTGAAGAGGCTAATGAAAAACTGTTTTTT. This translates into CSVEEANEKLFF. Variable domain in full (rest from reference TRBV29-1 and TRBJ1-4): SAVISQKPSRDICQRGTSLTIQCQVDSQVTMMFWYRQQPGQSLTLIATANQGSEATYESGFVIDKFPISRPNLTFSTLTVSNMSPEDSSIYLCSVEEANEKLFFGSGTQLSVL.

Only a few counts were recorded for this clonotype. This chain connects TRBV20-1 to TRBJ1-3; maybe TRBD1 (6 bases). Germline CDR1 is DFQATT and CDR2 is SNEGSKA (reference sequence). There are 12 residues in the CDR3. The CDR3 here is CAGVGSGNTIYF. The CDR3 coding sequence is TGCGCAGGGGTGGGCTCTGGAAACACCATATATTTT.

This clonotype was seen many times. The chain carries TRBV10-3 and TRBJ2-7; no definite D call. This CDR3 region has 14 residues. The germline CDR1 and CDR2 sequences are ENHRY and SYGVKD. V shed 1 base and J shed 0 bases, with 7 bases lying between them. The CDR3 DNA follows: TGTGCCATCAGTGAGTTTACAGTCTCCTACGAGCAGTACTTC. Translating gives CAISEFTVSYEQYF.

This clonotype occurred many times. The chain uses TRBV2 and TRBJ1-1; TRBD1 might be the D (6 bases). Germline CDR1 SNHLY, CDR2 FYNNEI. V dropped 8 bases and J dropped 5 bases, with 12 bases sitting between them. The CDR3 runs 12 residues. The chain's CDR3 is CASSEGGTEAFF. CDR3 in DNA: TGTGCCAGCTCGGAAGGGGGGACTGAAGCTTTCTTT.

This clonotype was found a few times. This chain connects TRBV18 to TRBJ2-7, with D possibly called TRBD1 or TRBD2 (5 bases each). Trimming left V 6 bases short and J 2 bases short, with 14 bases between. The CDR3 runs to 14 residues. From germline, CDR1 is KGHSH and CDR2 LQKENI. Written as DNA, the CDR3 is TGTGCCAGCTCGCTTACGGGGCAGGCCTACGAGCAGTACTTC. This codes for CASSLTGQAYEQYF.

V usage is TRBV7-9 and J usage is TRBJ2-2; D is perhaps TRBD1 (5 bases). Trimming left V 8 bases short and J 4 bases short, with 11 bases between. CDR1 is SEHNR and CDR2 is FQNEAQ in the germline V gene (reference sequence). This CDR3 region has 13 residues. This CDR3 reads CASRQLVTGELFF. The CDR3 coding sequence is TGTGCCAGCCGACAGCTAGTCACCGGGGAGCTGTTTTTT.

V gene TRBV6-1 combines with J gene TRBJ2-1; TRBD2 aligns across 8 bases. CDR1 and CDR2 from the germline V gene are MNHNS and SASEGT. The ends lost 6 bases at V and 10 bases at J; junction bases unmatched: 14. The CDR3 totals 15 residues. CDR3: CASRVNSGILGEQFF. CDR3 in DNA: TGTGCCAGCAGGGTGAATAGCGGGATACTTGGCGAGCAGTTCTTC.

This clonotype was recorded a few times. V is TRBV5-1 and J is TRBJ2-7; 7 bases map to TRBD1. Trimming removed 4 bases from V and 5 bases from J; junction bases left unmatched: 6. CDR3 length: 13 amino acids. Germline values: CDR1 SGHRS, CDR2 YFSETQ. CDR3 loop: CASSLPQGNEQYF. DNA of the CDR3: TGCGCCAGCAGCCTGCCACAGGGGAACGAGCAGTACTTC.

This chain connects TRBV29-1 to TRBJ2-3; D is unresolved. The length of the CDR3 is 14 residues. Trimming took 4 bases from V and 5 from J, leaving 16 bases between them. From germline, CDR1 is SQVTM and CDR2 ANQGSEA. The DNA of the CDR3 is TGCAGCGTTGGGGGATTTGGGTACAGAGATACGCAGTATTTT. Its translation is CSVGGFGYRDTQYF.

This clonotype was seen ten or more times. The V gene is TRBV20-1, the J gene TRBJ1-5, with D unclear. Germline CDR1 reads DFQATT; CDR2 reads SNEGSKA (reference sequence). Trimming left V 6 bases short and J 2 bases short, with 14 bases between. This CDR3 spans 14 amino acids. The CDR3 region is CSAVGWIGNQPQHF. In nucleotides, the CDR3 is TGCAGTGCCGTCGGGTGGATTGGCAATCAGCCCCAGCATTTT.

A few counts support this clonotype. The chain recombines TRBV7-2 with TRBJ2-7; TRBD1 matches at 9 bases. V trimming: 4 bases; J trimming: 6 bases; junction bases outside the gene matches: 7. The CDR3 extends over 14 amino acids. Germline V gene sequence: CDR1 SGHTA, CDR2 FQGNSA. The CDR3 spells CASSSLDRGAEQYF. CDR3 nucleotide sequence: TGTGCCAGCAGCTCCTTGGACAGGGGCGCCGAGCAGTACTTC.

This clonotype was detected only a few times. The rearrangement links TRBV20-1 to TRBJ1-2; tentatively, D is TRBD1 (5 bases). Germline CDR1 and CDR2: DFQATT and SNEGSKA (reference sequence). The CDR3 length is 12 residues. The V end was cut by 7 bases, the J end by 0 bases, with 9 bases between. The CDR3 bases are TGCAGTGTTCAGGGAGCTAACTATGGCTACACCTTC. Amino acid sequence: CSVQGANYGYTF.

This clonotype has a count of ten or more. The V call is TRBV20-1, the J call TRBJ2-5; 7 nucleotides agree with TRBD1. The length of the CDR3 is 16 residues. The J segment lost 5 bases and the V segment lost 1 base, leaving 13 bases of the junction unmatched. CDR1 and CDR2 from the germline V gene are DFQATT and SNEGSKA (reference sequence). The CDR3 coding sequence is TGCAGTGCTAGAGGACAGGGACCAACCGCTCCTGAGACCCAGTACTTC. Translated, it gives CSARGQGPTAPETQYF.

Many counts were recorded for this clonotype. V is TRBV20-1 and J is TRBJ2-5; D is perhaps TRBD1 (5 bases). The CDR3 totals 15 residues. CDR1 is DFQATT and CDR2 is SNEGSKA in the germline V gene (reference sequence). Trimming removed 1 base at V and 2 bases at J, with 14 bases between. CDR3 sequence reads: CSARAQGSWQETQYF. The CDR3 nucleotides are TGCAGTGCTAGAGCTCAGGGCTCGTGGCAAGAGACCCAGTACTTC.

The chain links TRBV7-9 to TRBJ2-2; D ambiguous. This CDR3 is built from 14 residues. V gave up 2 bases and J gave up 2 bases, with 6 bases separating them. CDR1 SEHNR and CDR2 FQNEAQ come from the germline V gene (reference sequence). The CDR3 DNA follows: TGTGCCAGCAGCTTATTCGATAACACCGGGGAGCTGTTTTTT. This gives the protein CASSLFDNTGELFF. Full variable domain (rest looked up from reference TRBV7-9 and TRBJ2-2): DTGVSQNPRHKITKRGQNVTFRCDPISEHNRLYWYRQTLGQGPEFLTYFQNEAQLEKSRLLSDRFSAERPKGSFSTLEIQRTEQGDSAMYLCASSLFDNTGELFFGEGSRLTVL.

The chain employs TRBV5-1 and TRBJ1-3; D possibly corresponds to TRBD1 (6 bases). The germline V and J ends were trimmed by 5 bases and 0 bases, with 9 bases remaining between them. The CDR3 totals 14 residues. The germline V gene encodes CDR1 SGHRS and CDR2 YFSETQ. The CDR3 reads CASSEQGSGNTIYF. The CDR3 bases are TGCGCCAGCAGTGAACAGGGCTCTGGAAACACCATATATTTT.